The 20 T cell receptor beta chains presented below share a single source sample, sequenced in a study of T cell responses to AZD1222 COVID-19 vaccine (dated by TCRdb to 2020 to 2022). The label giving this sample's time point can be read as: about 28 days (+/-7) after the second vaccine dose. The method behind the library was the immunoSEQ multiplex PCR assay. Imported from immuneACCESS, the table was reduced by TCRdb to in-frame sequences with V and J called. These copies leave out some clones; in studies compared against another copy, an unresolved V gene accounts for under half, and the cause of the remainder is not known. This sample has approximately 120,000 clones in its table, and approximately 85% of those were observed once. The ten largest clones take up roughly 4% of the sample. This sample comprised peripheral blood, obtained 28 days after the second AZD1222 dose. Receptors were obtained from an adult who received the AZD1222 COVID-19 vaccine.

This chain uses TRBV24-1 with TRBJ2-1; TRBD2 aligns across 10 bases. Germline V gene data show CDR1 as KGHDR and CDR2 as SFDVKD. J lost 5 bases, V lost 3 bases, and 3 bases had no gene match. The CDR3 consists of 15 residues. The CDR3 loop is CATSDTSGVNNEQFF. In DNA form, the CDR3 reads TGTGCCACCAGTGATACTAGCGGGGTTAACAATGAGCAGTTCTTC.

The chain combines TRBV4-1 with TRBJ1-2; the D gene is possibly TRBD1 (5 bases). Germline CDR1 reads MGHRA; CDR2 reads YSYEKL. This CDR3 comprises 13 residues. V was cut by 1 base and J by 8 bases, with 11 bases left in between. The CDR3, as DNA: TGCGCCAGCAGCCAAGGGTCGGGGGACGGCTACACCTTC. Translation: CASSQGSGDGYTF.

This chain connects TRBV3-1 (or the pseudogene TRBV3-2) to TRBJ2-1; 15 bases match TRBD2. Germline V gene data show CDR1 as LGHDT and CDR2 as YNNKEL (reference sequence). The CDR3 contains 17 residues. Germline trimming cut 4 bases from V and 5 bases from J; bases unmatched to any gene: 6. The CDR3 nucleotides read TGTGCCAGCAGCCTCAGAGGACTAGCGGGGGGGGACAATGAGCAGTTCTTC. This translates into CASSLRGLAGGDNEQFF.

This clone appeared once. This chain connects TRBV20-1 to TRBJ2-5; D remains ambiguous. Germline V CDR1 and CDR2: DFQATT, SNEGSKA (reference sequence). Trimming cost V 0 bases and J 14 bases, with 10 bases left between them. There are 10 residues in the CDR3. This CDR3 is CSARDIFHYF. CDR3 in DNA: TGCAGTGCTAGAGACATCTTCCATTACTTC.

A few counts support this clone. The chain is built from TRBV7-6 and TRBJ1-1, with a possible D match to TRBD1 (5 bases). Germline values: CDR1 SGHVS, CDR2 FNYEAQ. V lost 5 bases to trimming and J lost 0 bases, with 7 bases between them. The CDR3 loop spans 13 amino acids. CDR3 DNA sequence: TGTGCCAGCAGCCAGGACATGAACACTGAAGCTTTCTTT. Translated, it gives CASSQDMNTEAFF.

The chain recombines TRBV7-9 with TRBJ1-1; D gene uncertain. The CDR3 spans 17 residues. Germline assignment: CDR1 SEHNR and CDR2 FQNEAQ (reference sequence). V gave up 1 base and J gave up 4 bases, with 19 bases separating them. The CDR3 loop is CASSLGTPSLTGTEAFF. The CDR3 DNA follows: TGTGCCAGCAGCTTAGGAACCCCCTCGCTGACGGGCACTGAAGCTTTCTTT.

The table lists this clone with a few counts. The chain uses TRBV6-5 and TRBJ2-2, with a tentative D call TRBD2 (5 bases). The germline V gene has CDR1 MNHEY and CDR2 SVGAGI. V shed 3 bases and J shed 4 bases, with 15 bases lying between them. This CDR3 spans 16 amino acids. Here the CDR3 DNA reads TGTGCCAGCAGTTATAGTTGGGAGTGGCGCACCGGGGAGCTGTTTTTT. This sequence encodes CASSYSWEWRTGELFF.

This clone was observed a handful of times. The chain combines TRBV27 with TRBJ1-6; TRBD1 matches at 7 bases. Germline CDR1 reads MNHEY; CDR2 reads SMNVEV (reference sequence). J gave up 7 bases and V 4 bases, and 4 bases lay outside the gene matches. The CDR3 totals 14 residues. This chain's CDR3 is CASSWGTANSPLHF. The CDR3 region has the DNA TGTGCCAGCAGTTGGGGGACAGCAAATTCACCCCTCCACTTT.

The rearrangement uses TRBV6-1 and TRBJ2-5, with D possibly matching TRBD2 (6 bases). This CDR3 has 15 amino acids. Looked up from germline, CDR1 is MNHNS and CDR2 is SASEGT. The ends were cut back, 3 bases at V and 5 bases at J, with 16 bases in the middle. This chain's CDR3 is CASSDPHGGVETQYF. The CDR3 DNA reads TGTGCCAGCAGTGACCCCCATGGAGGGGTTGAGACCCAGTACTTC.

V is TRBV24-1 and J is TRBJ1-4; 12 bases are shared with TRBD1. The germline V gene encodes CDR1 KGHDR and CDR2 SFDVKD. Trimming removed 2 bases from V and 10 bases from J; junction bases left unmatched: 13. This CDR3 has 18 amino acids. Here the CDR3 DNA reads TGTGCCACCAGTGATTCCCGGGACAGGGGGCGAATACCGGGAAAACTGTTTTTT. The encoded protein is CATSDSRDRGRIPGKLFF.

The rearrangement joins TRBV6-5 to TRBJ1-1; a weak D match, TRBD1 (6 bases). The V end lost 7 bases, the J end lost 11 bases, and 14 bases lay between the germline ends. CDR3 size: 11 residues. Germline lookup yields CDR1 MNHEY and CDR2 SVGAGI. CDR3 in amino acids: CASTRGEKAFF. CDR3 DNA sequence: TGTGCCAGCACAAGGGGGGAAAAGGCTTTCTTT.

The chain carries TRBV6-5 and TRBJ1-5; TRBD1 aligns across 7 bases. V shed 6 bases, J shed 2 bases, and the junction held 4 bases outside the gene matches. CDR1 MNHEY and CDR2 SVGAGI come from the germline V gene. The CDR3 loop spans 14 amino acids. DNA of the CDR3: TGTGCCAGCAGAGCCGGGACAGGCAATCAGCCCCAGCATTTT. Protein: CASRAGTGNQPQHF.

V is TRBV28 and J is TRBJ1-4, with 8 bases matching TRBD1. The V and J ends lost 5 bases and 7 bases, in that order; junction bases with no gene match: 6. This CDR3 region has 14 residues. Germline V lookup: CDR1 MDHEN, CDR2 SYDVKM. CDR3 DNA sequence: TGTGCCAGCAGTAAATCAGGGGGCAGTGAAAAACTGTTTTTT. Residues: CASSKSGGSEKLFF. Using reference TRBV28 and TRBJ1-4 for the parts outside the CDR3, the full variable domain is DVKVTQSSRYLVKRTGEKVFLECVQDMDHENMFWYRQDPGLGLRLIYFSYDVKMKEKGDIPEGYSVSREKKERFSLILESASTNQTSMYLCASSKSGGSEKLFFGSGTQLSVL.

This clone occurred once. V is TRBV28 and J is TRBJ1-1; 9 bases align to TRBD1. Germline CDR1 MDHEN, CDR2 SYDVKM. This CDR3 is built from 14 residues. Trimming cost V 2 bases and J 6 bases; bases outside gene matches: 4. In DNA, the CDR3 is TGTGCCAGCAGTTTAGGGACAGGGATCGCTGAAGCTTTCTTT. This translates into CASSLGTGIAEAFF.

This sequence joins TRBV3-1 (or the pseudogene TRBV3-2) and TRBJ2-5, with 8 positions matching TRBD2. Germline V lookup: CDR1 LGHDT, CDR2 YNNKEL (reference sequence). The CDR3 consists of 16 residues. Trimming removed 1 base from V and 2 bases from J; junction bases left unmatched: 6. The CDR3, as DNA: TGTGCCAGCAGCCAAGGGCCGAGCGGGGGACAAGAGACCCAGTACTTC. Protein: CASSQGPSGGQETQYF.

This chain uses TRBV11-3 with TRBJ2-1; 10 nucleotides line up with TRBD1. The length of the CDR3 is 15 residues. V gave up 5 bases and J gave up 4 bases; unmatched junction bases: 5. Germline V lookup: CDR1 SGHNT, CDR2 YENEEA. CDR3 residues: CASSNRDRGYNEQFF. CDR3 nucleotides: TGTGCCAGCAGCAACCGGGACAGGGGATACAATGAGCAGTTCTTC.

The chain links TRBV28 to TRBJ2-2; D might be TRBD2 (7 bases). Germline V gene data show CDR1 as MDHEN and CDR2 as SYDVKM. Trimming left V 6 bases short and J 6 bases short, with 20 bases between. The CDR3 totals 16 residues. As DNA, the CDR3 is TGTGCCAGCAGCTCCCGGAAGGGGGGGTTTCCCGGGGAGCTGTTTTTT. It is translated as CASSSRKGGFPGELFF.

V and J are TRBV21-1 and TRBJ2-1; whether TRBD1, the table's D call, matches the DNA was not checked. TRBV21-1 is termed a pseudogene. This CDR3 is 15 amino acids long. CDR3 protein: CASSNGPTGDNEQFF. CDR3 DNA sequence: TGTGCCAGCAGCAACGGACCAACAGGGGACAATGAGCAGTTCTTC.

The J gene is TRBJ1-4, the V gene TRBV7-8; TRBD1 might be the D (5 bases). Trimming removed 1 base from V and 10 bases from J, with 16 bases in between. This CDR3 is built from 15 residues. Germline-derived CDR1 and CDR2 are SGHVS and FQNEAQ. The CDR3 DNA reads TGTGCCAGCAGCTTAGATGTAGGGGCGGGGGGAAAACTGTTTTTT. Translating gives CASSLDVGAGGKLFF.

The CDR3 reads CASSYSGGQKDYGYTF. The DNA for the CDR3 is TGTGCCAGCAGCTATTCTGGGGGCCAGAAGGACTATGGCTACACCTTC. The V and J genes are TRBV6-6 and TRBJ1-2; D is possibly TRBD1 (6 bases). Germline CDR1 and CDR2: MNHNY and SVGAGI (reference sequence). The CDR3 sequence is 16 residues long. Trimming took 6 bases from V and 3 from J, leaving 20 bases between them.